Listed below are T cell receptor beta chains from one sample, sequenced in a study of blood T cell repertoires in COVID-19. Only in-frame clones appear in the TCRdb table, and some are missing; sequencing was by immunoSEQ multiplex PCR. The table shows over 130,000 clones, with more than 80% occurring only once. Sequenced material: peripheral blood. Receptors originate from a man in his 70s with acute or convalescent COVID-19. The CDR3 runs from the conserved cysteine through the conserved F or W. The D gene is left open where the match is weak. A row's size may be missing; if present it is once, few, many or a size class.

j_gene | len | abundance | v_gene | d_gene | CDR3nt | CDR3aa
TRBJ2-7 | 15 | . | TRBV5-1 | TRBD2 | TGCGCCAGCAGCGCGGGGGGCCCCCTCACCGACGAGCAGTACTTC | CASSAGGPLTDEQYF
TRBJ2-3 | 15 | . | TRBV15 | TRBD2 | TGTGCCACCAGAACCGGGACTAGCGGCACAGATACGCAGTATTTT | CATRTGTSGTDTQYF
TRBJ1-5 | 19 | . | TRBV28 | TRBD1 | TGTGCCAGCAGGCCGGTGGGACAGGGAGGCGGTTTGGGCAATCAGCCCCAGCATTTT | CASRPVGQGGGLGNQPQHF
TRBJ2-7 | 16 | . | TRBV6-6 | . | TGTGCCAGCAGTTACGCCAACTCGGGACACCGTTACGAGCAGTACTTC | CASSYANSGHRYEQYF
TRBJ1-2 | 13 | . | TRBV24-1 | . | TGTGCCACCAGTGATTTGCCAGGCGTCGGCTACACCTTC | CATSDLPGVGYTF
TRBJ2-4 | 15 | many | TRBV7-3 | . | TGTGCCAGCAGCTTAGGGTCAGGGACTAAAAACATTCAGTACTTC | CASSLGSGTKNIQYF
TRBJ1-6 | 13 | . | TRBV19 | . | TGTGCCAGTAGGCCACAGTATAATTCACCCCTCCACTTT | CASRPQYNSPLHF
TRBJ2-7 | 12 | . | TRBV14 | . | TGTGCCAGCAGCCGCACAGCCTACGAGCAGTACTTC | CASSRTAYEQYF
TRBJ1-5 | 13 | . | TRBV6-5 | . | TGTGCCAGCGGGGGCAGGGTCAATCAGCCCCAGCATTTT | CASGGRVNQPQHF
TRBJ2-1 | 14 | . | TRBV6-6 | TRBD1 | TGTGCCAGCACCGACAGGGGACAGGGGGCTTACGAGTTCTTC | CASTDRGQGAYEFF
TRBJ2-2 | 14 | . | TRBV2 | TRBD1 | TGTGCCAGCAGCAGGGACAGGGGGTCCGGGGAGCTGTTTTTT | CASSRDRGSGELFF
TRBJ1-4 | 16 | . | TRBV6-6 | TRBD1 | TGTGCCAGCAGTCCCACAGGGGCAAGGGCTAATGAAAAACTGTTTTTT | CASSPTGARANEKLFF
TRBJ1-4 | 14 | . | TRBV6-5 | . | TGTGCCAGCAGGAGGGCACCAACTAATGAAAAACTGTTTTTT | CASRRAPTNEKLFF
TRBJ1-5 | 15 | . | TRBV7-2 | TRBD1 | TGTGCCAGCAGCTTAGTCTCCCAGGGGGGTCAGCCCCAGCATTTT | CASSLVSQGGQPQHF
TRBJ1-1 | 16 | many | TRBV6-1 | . | TGTGCCAGCAGTGAACAGGAGGGCGCACCAAGGACTGAAGCTTTCTTT | CASSEQEGAPRTEAFF
TRBJ1-5 | 15 | once | TRBV7-2 | . | TGTGCCAGCAGCTTGATCCAGGTCTCCAATCAGCCCCAGCATTTT | CASSLIQVSNQPQHF
TRBJ2-7 | 15 | . | TRBV18 | TRBD1 | TGTGCCAGCTCACCTGGGACAGGGACCCGATCGGGGCAGTACTTC | CASSPGTGTRSGQYF
TRBJ1-5 | 14 | . | TRBV3-1/TRBV3-2 | TRBD1 | TGTGCCAGCAGCCAAGAACCAGGGGGTCAGCCCCAGCATTTT | CASSQEPGGQPQHF
TRBJ1-5 | 15 | . | TRBV24-1 | . | TGTGCCACCAGTGACCCTAGTAAAAGCAATCAGCCCCAGCATTTT | CATSDPSKSNQPQHF
TRBJ2-2 | 21 | once | TRBV3-1/TRBV3-2 | TRBD2 | TGTGCCAGCAGCCAAGGGCCTACTGGACTAGCGGGGGGCCGGGACACCGGGGAGCTGTTTTTT | CASSQGPTGLAGGRDTGELFF
TRBJ1-5 | 14 | . | TRBV19 | . | TGTGCCAGTAGTACAGACAGGTTAAATCAGCCCCAGCATTTT | CASSTDRLNQPQHF
TRBJ2-5 | 13 | . | TRBV5-4 | TRBD1 | TGTGCCGTTGGGACAGGGGGCTATGAGACCCAGTACTTC | CAVGTGGYETQYF
TRBJ2-7 | 13 | few | TRBV5-1 | . | TGCGCCAGCAGCCCCGAGCCGCCGGGCGAGCAGTACTTC | CASSPEPPGEQYF
TRBJ2-2 | 15 | . | TRBV28 | TRBD2 | TGTGCCAGCAGTACCTTGCCGGGGGGCACCGGGGAGCTGTTTTTT | CASSTLPGGTGELFF
TRBJ2-5 | 15 | once | TRBV5-1 | . | TGCGCCAGCAGCTTGGGTGGTAGCGAACAAGAGACCCAGTACTTC | CASSLGGSEQETQYF
TRBJ2-1 | 13 | . | TRBV12-5 | TRBD2 | TGTGCTAGCGCCCTAGCGGGCGCTGGGGGGCAGTTCTTC | CASALAGAGGQFF
TRBJ2-5 | 14 | . | TRBV7-6 | . | TGTGCCAGCAGCCAAATGGCCCTAGCTGAGACCCAGTACTTC | CASSQMALAETQYF
TRBJ2-7 | 13 | once | TRBV7-9 | . | TGTGCCAGCAGCTTAACAGGGTGGTACGAGCAGTACTTC | CASSLTGWYEQYF
TRBJ2-7 | 14 | . | TRBV6-5 | . | TGTGCCAGTGGGTTGGGGACATCCTCCTACGAGCAGTACTTC | CASGLGTSSYEQYF
TRBJ2-7 | 15 | . | TRBV5-1 | TRBD1 | TGCGCCAGCAGCTTGGGCGGGACAGGGACCTACGAGCAGTACTTC | CASSLGGTGTYEQYF
TRBJ2-4 | 11 | . | TRBV20-1 | . | TGCAGCCTAAACCCCGTGAACATTCAGTACTTC | CSLNPVNIQYF
TRBJ2-3 | 15 | few | TRBV30 | TRBD1 | TGTGCCTGGAGTGTACCGGGACAGGGGGCAGATACGCAGTATTTT | CAWSVPGQGADTQYF
TRBJ2-7 | 15 | . | TRBV21-1 | . | TGTGCCAGCAGCAAAAGCCACAGGGGGAGAAGGGAGCAGTACTTC | CASSKSHRGRREQYF
TRBJ1-5 | 16 | . | TRBV11-3 | . | TGTGCCAGCAGCCCATACAGGTCGCCTTACAATCAGCCCCAGCATTTT | CASSPYRSPYNQPQHF
TRBJ2-1 | 17 | once | TRBV4-1 | TRBD2 | TGCGCCAGCAGGCCCGGGACTAGCGGGAGAAGCTACAATGAGCAGTTCTTC | CASRPGTSGRSYNEQFF
TRBJ1-1 | 15 | . | TRBV7-9 | TRBD1 | TGTGCCAGCAGCTCGGAGACAGGGGGCGCGACTGAAGCTTTCTTT | CASSSETGGATEAFF
TRBJ2-5 | 14 | . | TRBV5-1 | TRBD1 | TGCGCCAGCAGCCCGGGACAGGGGCGGGAGACCCAGTACTTC | CASSPGQGRETQYF
TRBJ2-7 | 13 | few | TRBV7-8 | TRBD2 | TGTGCCAGCAGCCCCGAGCGGGGGTACGAGCAGTACTTC | CASSPERGYEQYF
TRBJ2-1 | 17 | few | TRBV28 | TRBD1 | TGTGCCAGCAAGGACAGGGGTTACAGGGACTTGTACAATGAGCAGTTCTTC | CASKDRGYRDLYNEQFF
TRBJ2-5 | 14 | . | TRBV28 | TRBD1 | TGTGCCAGCAGTTCCCCAGGGGGAGAAGAGACCCAGTACTTC | CASSSPGGEETQYF